The present entry profiles one T cell receptor (beta chain) with its context. Measured with immunoSEQ multiplex PCR; TCRdb has only the in-frame clones, and not every one. The sample shows about 280,000 clones, around 87% of them seen only once. The CDR3 is made up of 12 amino acids. The ends lost 7 bases at V and 4 bases at J; junction bases unmatched: 6. Germline V gene lookup returns CDR1 SQVTM and CDR2 ANQGSEA. The source of the sample is a study of blood T cell repertoires in COVID-19. The wider study: Sites in the United States, Italy and Spain provided acute and convalescent COVID-19 samples.

The rearrangement uses TRBV29-1 and TRBJ1-2, with 7 bases that match TRBD1. This TCR was recovered from a woman in her forties or fifties who had recovered from COVID-19. What was sequenced was peripheral blood. The CDR3 loop is CSAAGTAYGYTF. In DNA form, the CDR3 reads TGCAGCGCCGCCGGGACAGCCTATGGCTACACCTTC.